This T cell receptor beta chain originates from a study of beta chain features in type 1 diabetes. A few counts support this clone. Antigen unknown. Study observations and caveats: TCRB CDR3 length was moderately but significantly reduced in all four CD4+ subsets of Type 1 diabetes patients.

This CDR3 is built from 16 residues. CDR1 is SQVTM and CDR2 is ANQGSEA in the germline V gene. V was clipped by 4 bases and J by 0 bases; unmatched bases: 11. Sequenced material consisted of expressed TCRB transcripts (all of the isolated RNA was reverse transcribed). Method: immunoSEQ multiplex PCR; TCRdb's copy keeps in-frame clones and lacks some. The table includes hundreds of thousands of clones, about 15% detected once. Sample: naive CD4+ T cells from blood. This TCR came from a man between 18 and 29 years old with type 1 diabetes. This rearrangement joins TRBV29-1 to TRBJ1-1; 7 bases agree with TRBD1. CDR3 DNA: TGCAGCGTTGTTAGGGGGCACCCTTTCATGAACACTGAAGCTTTCTTT. It encodes CSVVRGHPFMNTEAFF.